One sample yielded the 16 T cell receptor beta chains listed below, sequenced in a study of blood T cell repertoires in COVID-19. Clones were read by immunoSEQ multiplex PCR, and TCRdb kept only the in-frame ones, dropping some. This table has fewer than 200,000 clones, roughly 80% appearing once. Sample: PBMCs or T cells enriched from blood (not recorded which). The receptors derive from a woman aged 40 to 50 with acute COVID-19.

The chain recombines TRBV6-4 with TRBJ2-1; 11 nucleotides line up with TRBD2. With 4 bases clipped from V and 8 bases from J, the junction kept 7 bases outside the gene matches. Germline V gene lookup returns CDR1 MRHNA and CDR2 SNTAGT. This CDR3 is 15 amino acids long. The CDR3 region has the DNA TGTGCCAGCAGTGTCTTAGCGGGAGGGAAGGATGAGCAGTTCTTC. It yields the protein CASSVLAGGKDEQFF.

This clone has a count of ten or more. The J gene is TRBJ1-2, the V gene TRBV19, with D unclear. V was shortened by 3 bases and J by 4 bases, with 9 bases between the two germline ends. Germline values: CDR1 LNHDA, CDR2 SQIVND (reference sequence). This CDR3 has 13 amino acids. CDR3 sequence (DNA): TGTGCCAGTAGTATTGCGGGGATCTATGGCTACACCTTC. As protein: CASSIAGIYGYTF.

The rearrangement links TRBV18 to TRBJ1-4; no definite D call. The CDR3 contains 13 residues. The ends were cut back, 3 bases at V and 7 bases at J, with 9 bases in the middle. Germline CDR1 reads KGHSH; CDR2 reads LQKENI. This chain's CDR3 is CASSPRGGEKLFF. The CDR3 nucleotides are TGTGCCAGCTCACCTCGCGGTGGTGAAAAACTGTTTTTT. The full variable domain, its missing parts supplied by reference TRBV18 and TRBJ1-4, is NAGVMQNPRHLVRRRGQEARLRCSPMKGHSHVYWYRQLPEEGLKFMVYLQKENIIDESGMPKERFSAEFPKEGPSILRIQQVVRGDSAAYFCASSPRGGEKLFFGSGTQLSVL.

CDR3 DNA sequence: TGTGCCAGCAGCCCGAGGTGGACTAGCGGCTACAATGAGCAGTTCTTC. Amino acid sequence: CASSPRWTSGYNEQFF. The chain combines TRBV14 with TRBJ2-1; 10 bases map to TRBD2. With V trimmed by 4 bases and J by 3 bases, 6 bases remained unmatched. CDR1 SGHDN and CDR2 FVKESK come from the germline V gene. This CDR3 is 16 amino acids long.

The CDR3 region is CASSYGYEAFF. The DNA of the CDR3 is TGTGCCAGCAGCTACGGGTATGAAGCTTTCTTT. The chain has TRBV5-4 and TRBJ1-1; D not resolved. Trimming took 3 bases from V and 7 from J, leaving 7 bases between them. The CDR3 loop spans 11 amino acids. Germline loops: CDR1 SGHNT, CDR2 YYREEE (reference sequence).

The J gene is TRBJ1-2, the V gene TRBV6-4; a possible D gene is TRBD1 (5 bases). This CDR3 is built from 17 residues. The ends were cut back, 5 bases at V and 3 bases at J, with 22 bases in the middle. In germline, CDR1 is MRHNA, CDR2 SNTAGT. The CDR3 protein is CASSSPRPGPGDYGYTF. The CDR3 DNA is TGTGCCAGCAGTTCTCCTCGCCCAGGGCCTGGAGACTATGGCTACACCTTC.

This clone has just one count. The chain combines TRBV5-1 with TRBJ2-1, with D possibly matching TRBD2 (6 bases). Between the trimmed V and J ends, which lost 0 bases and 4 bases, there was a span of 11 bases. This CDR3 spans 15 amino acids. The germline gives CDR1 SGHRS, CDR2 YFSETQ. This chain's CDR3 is CASSLGSGEYNEQFF. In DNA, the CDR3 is TGCGCCAGCAGCTTGGGTAGCGGAGAATACAATGAGCAGTTCTTC.

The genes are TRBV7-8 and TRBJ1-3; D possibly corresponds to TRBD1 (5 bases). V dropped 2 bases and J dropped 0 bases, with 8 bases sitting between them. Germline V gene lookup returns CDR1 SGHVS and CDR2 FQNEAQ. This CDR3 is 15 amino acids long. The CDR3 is CASSLFDSSGNTIYF. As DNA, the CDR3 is TGTGCCAGCAGCTTATTCGACAGCTCTGGAAACACCATATATTTT.

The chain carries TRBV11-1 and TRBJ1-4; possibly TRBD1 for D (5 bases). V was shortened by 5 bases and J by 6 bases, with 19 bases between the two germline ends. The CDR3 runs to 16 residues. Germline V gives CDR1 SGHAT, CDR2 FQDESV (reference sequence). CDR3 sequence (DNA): TGTGCCAGCAGCCCCCGTCGTAGCAGGGAGGATGAAAAACTGTTTTTT. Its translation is CASSPRRSREDEKLFF. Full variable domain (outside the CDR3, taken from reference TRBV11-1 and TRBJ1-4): EAEVAQSPRYKITEKSQAVAFWCDPISGHATLYWYRQILGQGPELLVQFQDESVVDDSQLPKDRFSAERLKGVDSTLKIQPAELGDSAMYLCASSPRRSREDEKLFFGSGTQLSVL.

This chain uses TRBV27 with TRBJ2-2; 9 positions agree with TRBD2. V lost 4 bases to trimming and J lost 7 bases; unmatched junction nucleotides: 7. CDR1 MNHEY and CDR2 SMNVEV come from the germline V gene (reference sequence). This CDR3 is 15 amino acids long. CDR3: CASSWTSVLGGELFF. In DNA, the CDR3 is TGTGCCAGCAGTTGGACTAGCGTGTTAGGCGGGGAGCTGTTTTTT.

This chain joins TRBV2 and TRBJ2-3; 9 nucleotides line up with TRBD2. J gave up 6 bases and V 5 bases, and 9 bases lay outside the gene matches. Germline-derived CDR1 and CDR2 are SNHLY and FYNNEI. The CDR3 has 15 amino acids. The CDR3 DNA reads TGTGCCAGCAGTCCCACTAGCGGGTCTAGGGATACGCAGTATTTT. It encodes CASSPTSGSRDTQYF.

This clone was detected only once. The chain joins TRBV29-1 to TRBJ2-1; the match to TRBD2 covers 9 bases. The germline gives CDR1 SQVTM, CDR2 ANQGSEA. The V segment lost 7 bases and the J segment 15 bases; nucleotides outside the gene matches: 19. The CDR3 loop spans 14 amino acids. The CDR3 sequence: CSAVRLPAGGLGFF. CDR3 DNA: TGCAGCGCCGTCCGACTTCCGGCGGGAGGGCTGGGGTTCTTC.

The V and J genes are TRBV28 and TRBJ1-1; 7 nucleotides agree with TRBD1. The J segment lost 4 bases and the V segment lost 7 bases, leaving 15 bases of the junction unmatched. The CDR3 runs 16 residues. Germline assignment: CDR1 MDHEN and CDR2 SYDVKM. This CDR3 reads CASTLPRGRGATEAFF. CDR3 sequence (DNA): TGTGCCAGCACCCTTCCCCGGGGCAGGGGGGCCACTGAAGCTTTCTTT.

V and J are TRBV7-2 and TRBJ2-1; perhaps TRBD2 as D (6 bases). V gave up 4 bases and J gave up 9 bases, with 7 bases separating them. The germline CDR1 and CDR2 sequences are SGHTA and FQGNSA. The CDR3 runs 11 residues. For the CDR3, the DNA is TGTGCCAGCAGCTCTAGCGTTGAGCAGTTCTTC. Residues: CASSSSVEQFF.

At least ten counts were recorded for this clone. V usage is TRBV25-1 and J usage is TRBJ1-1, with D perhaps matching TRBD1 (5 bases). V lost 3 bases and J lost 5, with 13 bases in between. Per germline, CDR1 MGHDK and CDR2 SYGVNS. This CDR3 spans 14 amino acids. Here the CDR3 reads CASSDQGRGTEAFF. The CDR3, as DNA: TGTGCCAGCAGTGATCAGGGCCGGGGGACTGAAGCTTTCTTT.

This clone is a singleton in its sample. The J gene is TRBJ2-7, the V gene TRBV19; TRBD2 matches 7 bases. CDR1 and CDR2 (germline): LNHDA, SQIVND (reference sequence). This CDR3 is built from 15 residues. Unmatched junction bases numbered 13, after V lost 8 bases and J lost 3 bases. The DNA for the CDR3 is TGTGCCAGTCGACGGGCTAGCCGGGGGGACTACGAGCAGTACTTC. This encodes CASRRASRGDYEQYF.